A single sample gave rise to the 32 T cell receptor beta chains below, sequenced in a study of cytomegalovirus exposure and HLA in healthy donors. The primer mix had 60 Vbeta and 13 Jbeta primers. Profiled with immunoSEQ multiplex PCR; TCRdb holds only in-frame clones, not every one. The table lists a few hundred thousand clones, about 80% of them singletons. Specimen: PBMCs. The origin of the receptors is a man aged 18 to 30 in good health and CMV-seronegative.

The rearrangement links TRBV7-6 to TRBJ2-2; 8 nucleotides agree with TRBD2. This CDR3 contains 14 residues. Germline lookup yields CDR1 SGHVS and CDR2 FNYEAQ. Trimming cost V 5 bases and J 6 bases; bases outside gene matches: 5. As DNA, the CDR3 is TGTGCCAGCAGCGGGGGACTAGTTTCCGGGGAGCTGTTTTTT. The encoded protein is CASSGGLVSGELFF.

This CDR3 reads CASSQDRSDETQYF. Here the CDR3 DNA reads TGTGCCAGCAGCCAGGACAGGTCCGATGAGACCCAGTACTTC. The V and J genes are TRBV7-2 and TRBJ2-5; 7 bases align to TRBD1. Germline V gives CDR1 SGHTA, CDR2 FQGNSA. The CDR3 is 14 residues long. The junction had 8 bases not matched to a gene; V was cut back by 5 bases and J by 5 bases.

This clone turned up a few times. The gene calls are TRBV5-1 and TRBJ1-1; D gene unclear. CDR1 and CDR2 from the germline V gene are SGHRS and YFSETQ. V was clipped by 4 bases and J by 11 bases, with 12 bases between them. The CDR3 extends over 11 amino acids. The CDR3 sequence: CASSPRWYAFF. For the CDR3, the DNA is TGCGCCAGCAGCCCCCGGTGGTACGCTTTCTTT.

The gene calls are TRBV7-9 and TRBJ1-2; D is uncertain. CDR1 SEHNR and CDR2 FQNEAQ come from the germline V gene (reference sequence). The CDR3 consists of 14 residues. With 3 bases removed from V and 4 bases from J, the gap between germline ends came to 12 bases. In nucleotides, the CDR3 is TGTGCCAGCAGCTTCCCACTTGTACTCTATGGCTACACCTTC. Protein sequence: CASSFPLVLYGYTF.

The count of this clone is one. The CDR3 DNA is TGTGCCAGCAGCCCTGGGGTAGCGGCGTCAGATACGCAGTATTTT. This translates into CASSPGVAASDTQYF. The chain has TRBV6-4 and TRBJ2-3; TRBD2 might be the D (6 bases). With 6 bases removed from V and 4 bases from J, the gap between germline ends came to 17 bases. The CDR3 loop spans 15 amino acids. CDR1 is MRHNA and CDR2 is SNTAGT in the germline V gene.

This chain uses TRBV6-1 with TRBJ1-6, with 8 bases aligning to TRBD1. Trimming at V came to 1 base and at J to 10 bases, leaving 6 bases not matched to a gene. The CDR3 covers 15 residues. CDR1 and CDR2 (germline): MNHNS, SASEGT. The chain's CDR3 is CASSEVQGAGSPLHF. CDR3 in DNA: TGTGCCAGCAGTGAAGTCCAGGGGGCAGGGTCACCCCTCCACTTT.

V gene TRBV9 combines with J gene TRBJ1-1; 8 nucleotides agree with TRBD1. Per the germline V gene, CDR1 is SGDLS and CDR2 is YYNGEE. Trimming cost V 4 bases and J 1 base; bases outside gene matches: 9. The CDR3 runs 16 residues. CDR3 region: CASSYTTGDTNTEAFF. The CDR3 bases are TGTGCCAGCAGCTATACGACAGGGGACACGAACACTGAAGCTTTCTTT.

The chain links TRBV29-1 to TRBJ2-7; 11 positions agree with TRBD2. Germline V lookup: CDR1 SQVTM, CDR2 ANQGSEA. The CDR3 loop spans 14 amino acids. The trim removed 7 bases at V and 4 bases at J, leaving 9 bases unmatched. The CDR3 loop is CSAQRGLADYEQYF. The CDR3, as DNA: TGCAGCGCTCAACGGGGACTAGCGGATTACGAGCAGTACTTC.

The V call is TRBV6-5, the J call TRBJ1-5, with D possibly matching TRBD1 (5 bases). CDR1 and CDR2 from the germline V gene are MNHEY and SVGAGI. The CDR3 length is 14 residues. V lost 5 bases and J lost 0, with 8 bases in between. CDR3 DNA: TGTGCCAGCAGTGACAGTTATAGCAATCAGCCCCAGCATTTT. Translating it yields CASSDSYSNQPQHF.

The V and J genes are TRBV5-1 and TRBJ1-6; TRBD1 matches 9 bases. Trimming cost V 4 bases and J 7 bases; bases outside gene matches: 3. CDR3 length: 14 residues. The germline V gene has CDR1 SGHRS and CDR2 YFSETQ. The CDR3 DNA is TGCGCCAGCAGCCCCGGGACAGGGAATTCACCCCTCCACTTT. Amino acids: CASSPGTGNSPLHF.

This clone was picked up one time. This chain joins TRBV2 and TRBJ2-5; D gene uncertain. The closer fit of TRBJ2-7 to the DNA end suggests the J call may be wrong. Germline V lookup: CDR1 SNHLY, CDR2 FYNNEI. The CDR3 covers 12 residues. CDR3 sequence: CASLRVSYEQYF. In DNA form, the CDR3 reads TGTGCCAGCCTGAGAGTCTCCTACGAGCAGTACTTC.

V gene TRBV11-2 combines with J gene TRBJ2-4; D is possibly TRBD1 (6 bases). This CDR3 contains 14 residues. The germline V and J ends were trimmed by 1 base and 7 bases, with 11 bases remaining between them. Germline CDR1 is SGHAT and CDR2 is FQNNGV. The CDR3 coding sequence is TGTGCCAGCAGCTTAGCAGGGGTATTGAACATTCAGTACTTC. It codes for CASSLAGVLNIQYF.

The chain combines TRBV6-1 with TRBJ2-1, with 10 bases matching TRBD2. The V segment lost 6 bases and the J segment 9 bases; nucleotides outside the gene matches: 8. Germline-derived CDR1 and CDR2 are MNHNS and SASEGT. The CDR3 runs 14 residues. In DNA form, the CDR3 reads TGTGCCAGCAGCGGGACTAGCGTCTGGGGTGAGCAGTTCTTC. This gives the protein CASSGTSVWGEQFF.

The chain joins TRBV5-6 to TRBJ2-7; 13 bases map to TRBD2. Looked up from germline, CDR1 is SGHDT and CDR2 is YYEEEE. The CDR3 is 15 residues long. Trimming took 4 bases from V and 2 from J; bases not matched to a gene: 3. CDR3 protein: CASSPGLAGPYEQYF. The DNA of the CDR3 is TGTGCCAGCAGCCCGGGACTAGCGGGACCCTACGAGCAGTACTTC. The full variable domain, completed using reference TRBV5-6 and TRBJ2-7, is DAGVTQSPTHLIKTRGQQVTLRCSPKSGHDTVSWYQQALGQGPQFIFQYYEEEERQRGNFPDRFSGHQFPNYSSELNVNALLLGDSALYLCASSPGLAGPYEQYFGPGTRLTVT.

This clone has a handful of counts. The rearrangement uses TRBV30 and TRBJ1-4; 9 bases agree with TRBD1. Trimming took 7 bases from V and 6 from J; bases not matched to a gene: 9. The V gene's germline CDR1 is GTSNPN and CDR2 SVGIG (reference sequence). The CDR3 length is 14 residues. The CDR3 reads CASNKQGADEKLFF. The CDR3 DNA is TGTGCCTCGAACAAACAGGGGGCAGATGAAAAACTGTTTTTT. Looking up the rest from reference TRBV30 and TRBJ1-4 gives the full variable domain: SQTIHQWPATLVQPVGSPLSLECTVEGTSNPNLYWYRQAAGRGLQLLFYSVGIGQISSEVPQNLSASRPQDRQFILSSKKLLLSDSGFYLCASNKQGADEKLFFGSGTQLSVL.

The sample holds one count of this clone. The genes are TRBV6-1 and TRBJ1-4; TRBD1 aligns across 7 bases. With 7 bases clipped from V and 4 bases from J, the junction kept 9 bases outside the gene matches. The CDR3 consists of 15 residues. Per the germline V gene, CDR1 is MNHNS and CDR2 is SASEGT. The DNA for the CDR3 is TGTGCCAGCACTGGCGGACAGGCCCGTAATGAAAAACTGTTTTTT. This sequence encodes CASTGGQARNEKLFF.

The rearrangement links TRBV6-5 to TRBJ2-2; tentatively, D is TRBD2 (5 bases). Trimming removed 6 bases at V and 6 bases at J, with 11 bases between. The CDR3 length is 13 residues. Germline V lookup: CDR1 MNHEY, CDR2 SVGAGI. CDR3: CASRFERSGELFF. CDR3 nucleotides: TGTGCCAGCAGGTTTGAGCGGTCCGGGGAGCTGTTTTTT.

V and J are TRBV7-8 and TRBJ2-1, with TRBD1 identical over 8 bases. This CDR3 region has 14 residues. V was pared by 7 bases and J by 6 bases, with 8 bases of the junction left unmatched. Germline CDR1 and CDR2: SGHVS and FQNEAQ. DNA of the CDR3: TGTGCCAGCAACCCAAGGACAGGGCCCAATGAGCAGTTCTTC. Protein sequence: CASNPRTGPNEQFF.

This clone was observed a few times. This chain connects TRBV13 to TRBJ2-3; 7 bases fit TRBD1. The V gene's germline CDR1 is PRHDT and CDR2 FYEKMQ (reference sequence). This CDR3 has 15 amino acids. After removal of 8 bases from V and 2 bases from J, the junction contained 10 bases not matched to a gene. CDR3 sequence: CASGHRDRNTDTQYF. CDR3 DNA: TGTGCCAGCGGACACCGGGACAGAAACACAGATACGCAGTATTTT.

As DNA, the CDR3 is TGTGCCAGCTCAACCCCCAGGGAACCCTACGAGCAGTACTTC. Protein: CASSTPREPYEQYF. The chain has TRBV5-6 and TRBJ2-5, with D perhaps TRBD1 (5 bases). With the DNA end fitting TRBJ2-7 better, the J assignment may be wrong. CDR3 length: 14 residues. Per the germline V gene, CDR1 is SGHDT and CDR2 is YYEEEE.

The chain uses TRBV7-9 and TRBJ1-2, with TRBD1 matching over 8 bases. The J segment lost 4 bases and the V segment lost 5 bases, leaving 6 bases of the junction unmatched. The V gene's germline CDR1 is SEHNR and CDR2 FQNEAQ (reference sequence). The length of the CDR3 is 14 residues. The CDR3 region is CASSPGQGPYGYTF. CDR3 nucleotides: TGTGCCAGCAGCCCCGGACAGGGACCCTATGGCTACACCTTC.

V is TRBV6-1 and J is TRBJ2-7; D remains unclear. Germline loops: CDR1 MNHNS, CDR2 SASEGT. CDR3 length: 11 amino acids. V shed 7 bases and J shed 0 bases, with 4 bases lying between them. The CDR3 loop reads CASTGSYEQYF. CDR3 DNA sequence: TGTGCCAGCACGGGCTCCTACGAGCAGTACTTC.

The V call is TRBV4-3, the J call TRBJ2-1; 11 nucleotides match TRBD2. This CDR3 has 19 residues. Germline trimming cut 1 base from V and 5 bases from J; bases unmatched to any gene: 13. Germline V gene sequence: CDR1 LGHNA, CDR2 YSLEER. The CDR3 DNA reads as TGCGCCAGCAGCCAAGTGCCGGGACTAGCGGTTGGGGGGCACAATGAGCAGTTCTTC. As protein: CASSQVPGLAVGGHNEQFF.

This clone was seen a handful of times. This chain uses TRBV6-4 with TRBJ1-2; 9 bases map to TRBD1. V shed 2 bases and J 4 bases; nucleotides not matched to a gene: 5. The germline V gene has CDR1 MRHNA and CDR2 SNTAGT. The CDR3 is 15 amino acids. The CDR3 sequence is CASSDPGQGIYGYTF. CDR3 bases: TGTGCCAGCAGTGACCCGGGACAGGGAATCTATGGCTACACCTTC.

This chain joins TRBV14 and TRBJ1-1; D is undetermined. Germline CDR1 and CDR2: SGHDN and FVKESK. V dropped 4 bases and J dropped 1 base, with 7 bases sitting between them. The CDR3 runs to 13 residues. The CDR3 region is CASSPPGNTEAFF. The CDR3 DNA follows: TGTGCCAGCAGCCCCCCAGGGAACACTGAAGCTTTCTTT.

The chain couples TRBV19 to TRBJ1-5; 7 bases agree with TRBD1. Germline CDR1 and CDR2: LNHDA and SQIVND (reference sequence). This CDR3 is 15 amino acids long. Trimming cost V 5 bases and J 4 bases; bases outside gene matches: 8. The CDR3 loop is CASSLSSTGNQPQHF. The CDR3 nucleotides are TGTGCCAGTAGTCTCAGCTCGACAGGGAATCAGCCCCAGCATTTT. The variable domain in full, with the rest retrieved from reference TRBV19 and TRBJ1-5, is DGGITQSPKYLFRKEGQNVTLSCEQNLNHDAMYWYRQDPGQGLRLIYYSQIVNDFQKGDIAEGYSVSREKKESFPLTVTSAQKNPTAFYLCASSLSSTGNQPQHFGDGTRLSIL.

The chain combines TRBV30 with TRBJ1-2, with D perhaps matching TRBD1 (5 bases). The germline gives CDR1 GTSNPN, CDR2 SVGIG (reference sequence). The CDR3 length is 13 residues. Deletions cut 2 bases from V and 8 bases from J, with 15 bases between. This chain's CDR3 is CAWSSTGRGGYTF. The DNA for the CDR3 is TGTGCCTGGAGTAGTACAGGCCGGGGGGGCTACACCTTC.

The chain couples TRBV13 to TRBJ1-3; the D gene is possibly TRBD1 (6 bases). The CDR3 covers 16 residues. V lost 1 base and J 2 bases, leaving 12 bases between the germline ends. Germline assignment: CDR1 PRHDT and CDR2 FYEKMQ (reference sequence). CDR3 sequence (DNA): TGTGCCAGCAGCTTAGTCCTTAACAGGGCTGGAAACACCATATATTTT. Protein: CASSLVLNRAGNTIYF.

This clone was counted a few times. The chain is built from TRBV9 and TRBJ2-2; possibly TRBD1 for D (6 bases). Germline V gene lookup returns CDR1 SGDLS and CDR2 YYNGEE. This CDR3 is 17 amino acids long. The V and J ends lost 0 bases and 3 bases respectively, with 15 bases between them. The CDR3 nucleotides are TGTGCCAGCAGCGTAGTGGCAGGGGCCGCCTACACCGGGGAGCTGTTTTTT. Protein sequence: CASSVVAGAAYTGELFF.

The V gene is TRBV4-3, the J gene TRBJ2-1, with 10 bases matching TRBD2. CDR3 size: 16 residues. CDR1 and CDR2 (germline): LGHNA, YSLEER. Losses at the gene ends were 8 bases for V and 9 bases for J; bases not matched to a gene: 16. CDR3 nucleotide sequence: TGCGCCAGCGGTATAGGGAGGCTAGCGGGAGCTAGTGAGCAGTTCTTC. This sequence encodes CASGIGRLAGASEQFF.

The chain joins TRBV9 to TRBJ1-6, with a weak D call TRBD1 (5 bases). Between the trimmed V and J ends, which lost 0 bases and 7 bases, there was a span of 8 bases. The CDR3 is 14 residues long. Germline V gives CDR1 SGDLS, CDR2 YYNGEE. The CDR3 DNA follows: TGTGCCAGCAGCGTAGGGGGGGTAAATTCACCCCTCCACTTT. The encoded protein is CASSVGGVNSPLHF.

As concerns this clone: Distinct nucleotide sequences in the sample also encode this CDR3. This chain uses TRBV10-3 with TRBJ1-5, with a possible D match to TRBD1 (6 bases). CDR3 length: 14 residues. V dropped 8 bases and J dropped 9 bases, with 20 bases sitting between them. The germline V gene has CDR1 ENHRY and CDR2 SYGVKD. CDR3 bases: TGTGCCATCTGGGACACCGGAACAGAGGGGCCCCAGCATTTT. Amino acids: CAIWDTGTEGPQHF.